What follows are 27 T cell receptor beta chains derived from one specimen sequenced in a study of blood T cell repertoires in COVID-19. Produced via immunoSEQ multiplex PCR; TCRdb's table is partial and in-frame only. Of 240,000 or so clones detected, about three quarters appear once; the ten largest clones hold about 3.5%. The sample taken for sequencing was peripheral blood. Every receptor here comes from a woman older than 75 with acute or convalescent COVID-19.

The chain has TRBV27 and TRBJ2-5; D is unresolved. V was shortened by 2 bases and J by 7 bases, with 17 bases between the two germline ends. Germline lookup yields CDR1 MNHEY and CDR2 SMNVEV (reference sequence). The CDR3 has 15 residues. In nucleotides, the CDR3 is TGTGCCAGCAGTTTAGGGTCCGGCGGTCCGGGGACCCAGTACTTC. This gives the protein CASSLGSGGPGTQYF.

The chain combines TRBV12-3 or TRBV12-4 with TRBJ1-1; D gene unclear. V was pared by 5 bases and J by 3 bases, with 10 bases between. The CDR3 consists of 13 residues. For the CDR3, the DNA is TGTGCCAGCAGTCCAAGCATCTACACTGAAGCTTTCTTT. Translated: CASSPSIYTEAFF.

The chain recombines TRBV9 with TRBJ2-1; D perhaps matches TRBD2 (6 bases). V lost 2 bases, J lost 6 bases, and 12 bases lay in between. Per germline, CDR1 SGDLS and CDR2 YYNGEE. The CDR3 has 14 amino acids. The CDR3, as DNA: TGTGCCAGCAGCGTTTCGGGAGCGGGCAATGAGCAGTTCTTC. Its protein product is CASSVSGAGNEQFF.

This clone was recorded a few times. The V call is TRBV19, the J call TRBJ1-5; D is perhaps TRBD1 (6 bases). Germline values: CDR1 LNHDA, CDR2 SQIVND (reference sequence). Trimming cost V 3 bases and J 2 bases, with 14 bases left between them. There are 16 residues in the CDR3. Here the CDR3 reads CASSISANRGNQPQHF. DNA for the CDR3: TGTGCCAGTAGTATCTCAGCCAACAGGGGCAATCAGCCCCAGCATTTT.

This clone was counted only a few times. For the CDR3, the DNA is TGTGCCAGTAGTATAGATCTCGGGGGGCTCACCCTTGTTCAGCCCCAGCATTTT. Amino acid sequence: CASSIDLGGLTLVQPQHF. V and J are TRBV19 and TRBJ1-5; a weak D match, TRBD1 (6 bases). CDR1 and CDR2 (germline): LNHDA, SQIVND (reference sequence). V was shortened by 0 bases and J by 6 bases, with 21 bases between the two germline ends. CDR3 length: 18 amino acids.

The chain combines TRBV7-2 with TRBJ2-1; 9 nucleotides match TRBD2. The CDR3 runs 15 residues. V shed 4 bases and J 10 bases; nucleotides not matched to a gene: 11. Germline assignment: CDR1 SGHTA and CDR2 FQGNSA. In nucleotides, the CDR3 is TGTGCCAGCAGCTCCGGTTCGCGGGGGGGCAGAGAGCAGTTCTTC. Translated, it gives CASSSGSRGGREQFF.

The rearrangement uses TRBV29-1 and TRBJ2-7; 15 bases fit TRBD2. Germline-derived CDR1 and CDR2 are SQVTM and ANQGSEA. The J segment lost 6 bases and the V segment lost 6 bases, leaving 6 bases of the junction unmatched. The CDR3 consists of 14 residues. The CDR3 region has the DNA TGCAGCGTATGGGGACTAGCGGGAGGTGCCGAGCAGTACTTC. This encodes CSVWGLAGGAEQYF.

The chain couples TRBV2 to TRBJ1-5; TRBD1 matches 9 bases. Germline V gene sequence: CDR1 SNHLY, CDR2 FYNNEI. Losses at the gene ends were 3 bases for V and 6 bases for J; bases not matched to a gene: 6. This CDR3 has 15 residues. The CDR3: CASSDPTGGIQPQHF. Here the CDR3 DNA reads TGTGCCAGCAGTGATCCGACAGGGGGAATTCAGCCCCAGCATTTT. Combining the CDR3 with reference TRBV2 and TRBJ1-5 gives the whole variable domain EPEVTQTPSHQVTQMGQEVILRCVPISNHLYFYWYRQILGQKVEFLVSFYNNEISEKSEIFDDQFSVERPDGSNFTLKIRSTKLEDSAMYFCASSDPTGGIQPQHFGDGTRLSIL.

The chain has TRBV28 and TRBJ2-3; D perhaps matches TRBD1 (5 bases). Germline V lookup: CDR1 MDHEN, CDR2 SYDVKM. The CDR3 covers 14 residues. Trimming removed 4 bases from V and 5 bases from J, with 13 bases in between. CDR3 bases: TGTGCCAGCAGTTCGGTGGGAAGGGGAGATACGCAGTATTTT. It encodes CASSSVGRGDTQYF. The variable domain in full, with the rest retrieved from reference TRBV28 and TRBJ2-3, is DVKVTQSSRYLVKRTGEKVFLECVQDMDHENMFWYRQDPGLGLRLIYFSYDVKMKEKGDIPEGYSVSREKKERFSLILESASTNQTSMYLCASSSVGRGDTQYFGPGTRLTVL.

The chain links TRBV18 to TRBJ2-1; 10 bases fit TRBD2. Germline loops: CDR1 KGHSH, CDR2 LQKENI. The CDR3 is 16 residues long. V lost 3 bases, J lost 5 bases, and 7 bases stayed unmatched. Written as DNA, the CDR3 is TGTGCCAGCTCACCGTTCAGGCTAGCGGGGGACAATGAGCAGTTCTTC. Amino acids: CASSPFRLAGDNEQFF.

The J gene is TRBJ1-4, the V gene TRBV29-1; possible D gene TRBD1, 6 bases. The CDR3 consists of 12 residues. Germline CDR1 reads SQVTM; CDR2 reads ANQGSEA. V shed 4 bases and J shed 7 bases, with 10 bases lying between them. CDR3 nucleotides: TGCAGCGTTGCGGGACACTTTGAAAAACTGTTTTTT. This gives the protein CSVAGHFEKLFF.

The rearrangement uses TRBV6-5 and TRBJ2-1; TRBD2 agrees at 7 bases. Germline-derived CDR1 and CDR2 are MNHEY and SVGAGI. The CDR3 contains 15 residues. J lost 1 base, V lost 5 bases, and 5 bases had no gene match. CDR3 in DNA: TGTGCCAGCAGTCCCCCTAGCGGTTCCTACAATGAGCAGTTCTTC. Its translation: CASSPPSGSYNEQFF.

The chain couples TRBV4-1 to TRBJ1-4, with D unclear. The V end was cut by 4 bases, the J end by 5 bases, with 11 bases between. From germline, CDR1 is MGHRA and CDR2 YSYEKL. The CDR3 contains 14 residues. As DNA, the CDR3 is TGCGCCAGCAGCCGGGGAGTAGGGAATGAAAAACTGTTTTTT. The encoded protein is CASSRGVGNEKLFF.

This clone was seen a handful of times. The genes are TRBV7-9 and TRBJ1-6, with a weak D call TRBD1 (5 bases). Per germline, CDR1 SEHNR and CDR2 FQNEAQ (reference sequence). V lost 1 base and J lost 5, with 6 bases in between. The CDR3 extends over 14 amino acids. For the CDR3, the DNA is TGTGCCAGCAGCTTAGTACAGGATAATTCACCCCTCCACTTT. As protein: CASSLVQDNSPLHF.

The V gene is TRBV2, the J gene TRBJ2-4, with TRBD2 matching over 7 bases. The CDR3 consists of 14 residues. V shed 7 bases and J 6 bases; nucleotides not matched to a gene: 9. The germline CDR1 and CDR2 sequences are SNHLY and FYNNEI. CDR3 sequence (DNA): TGTGCCAGCAACCAGGTGGCTAGCGGAAACATTCAGTACTTC. Translation: CASNQVASGNIQYF.

In nucleotides, the CDR3 is TGTGCCATTAATCCGGGGGGACAGGGGCGAGGTGAAGCTTTCTTT. It specifies CAINPGGQGRGEAFF. The chain links TRBV10-3 to TRBJ1-1; 10 nucleotides match TRBD1. This CDR3 region has 15 residues. V lost 9 bases and J lost 7; bases outside the gene matches: 14. Germline V gene sequence: CDR1 ENHRY, CDR2 SYGVKD.

This chain uses TRBV5-5 with TRBJ2-7, with 10 positions matching TRBD2. V lost 3 bases to trimming and J lost 5 bases; unmatched junction nucleotides: 17. This CDR3 has 18 residues. Germline V gene lookup returns CDR1 SGHKS and CDR2 YYEKEE (reference sequence). CDR3 coding DNA: TGTGCCAGCAGCTCCGCGTTATCCTCTAGCGGGAGTTTCAACGAGCAGTACTTC. Protein: CASSSALSSSGSFNEQYF.

This sequence joins TRBV18 and TRBJ1-5, with 7 bases matching TRBD1. The germline V gene has CDR1 KGHSH and CDR2 LQKENI. This CDR3 is 15 amino acids long. V trimming: 3 bases; J trimming: 3 bases; junction bases outside the gene matches: 5. The CDR3 bases are TGTGCCAGCTCACCCGACAGGGCCACCAATCAGCCCCAGCATTTT. Its protein product is CASSPDRATNQPQHF.

V gene TRBV24-1 combines with J gene TRBJ2-1, with TRBD1 matching 10 bases. The CDR3 spans 17 residues. Germline lookup yields CDR1 KGHDR and CDR2 SFDVKD. With 3 bases clipped from V and 4 bases from J, the junction kept 8 bases outside the gene matches. CDR3 in amino acids: CATSDPGTGAGYNEQFF. The CDR3 DNA follows: TGTGCCACCAGTGATCCCGGGACAGGGGCGGGGTACAATGAGCAGTTCTTC.

The genes are TRBV21-1 and TRBJ1-2; the D segment call TRBD1 is taken from the table without a DNA check. TRBV21-1 is described as a pseudogene. This CDR3 has 17 amino acids. Here the CDR3 reads CASSKPGQHYSNYGYTF. CDR3 bases: TGTGCCAGCAGCAAACCGGGACAGCACTACTCTAACTATGGCTACACCTTC.

The chain uses TRBV2 and TRBJ1-5; 9 positions match TRBD1. The CDR3 consists of 17 residues. With V trimmed by 7 bases and J by 4 bases, 14 bases remained unmatched. From germline, CDR1 is SNHLY and CDR2 FYNNEI. DNA for the CDR3: TGTGCCAGCATGAGGGACCTAGGGACAGGGCAGAATCAGCCCCAGCATTTT. Its protein is CASMRDLGTGQNQPQHF.

The chain is built from TRBV7-9 and TRBJ1-1; D remains unclear. The CDR3 extends over 12 amino acids. V lost 0 bases, J lost 12 bases, and 11 bases lay in between. Germline V lookup: CDR1 SEHNR, CDR2 FQNEAQ (reference sequence). CDR3 protein: CASSLAAGRSFF. Here the CDR3 DNA reads TGTGCCAGCAGCTTAGCGGCCGGGAGGTCTTTCTTT.

The chain carries TRBV12-3 or TRBV12-4 and TRBJ2-7; D is uncertain. The CDR3 is made up of 12 amino acids. The ends were cut back, 4 bases at V and 3 bases at J, with 7 bases in the middle. The CDR3 DNA reads as TGTGCCAGCAGTTCCTCCCTCTACGAGCAGTACTTC. It codes for CASSSSLYEQYF.

The V call is TRBV19, the J call TRBJ1-6; D is ambiguous. Trimming took off 1 base at V and 7 bases at J, with 8 bases between the two ends. CDR3 length: 14 residues. Germline CDR1 is LNHDA and CDR2 is SQIVND (reference sequence). The CDR3 spells CASSIGAVNSPLHF. CDR3 coding DNA: TGTGCCAGTAGTATAGGGGCTGTAAATTCACCCCTCCACTTT.

V and J are TRBV5-1 and TRBJ2-1, with 7 positions matching TRBD2. The trim removed 5 bases at V and 4 bases at J, leaving 6 bases unmatched. Germline V gene sequence: CDR1 SGHRS, CDR2 YFSETQ. CDR3 size: 14 residues. The CDR3, as DNA: TGCGCCAGCAGAGGAAGCGGGGATTACAATGAGCAGTTCTTC. Encoded protein: CASRGSGDYNEQFF. Complete variable domain (other parts from reference TRBV5-1 and TRBJ2-1): KAGVTQTPRYLIKTRGQQVTLSCSPISGHRSVSWYQQTPGQGLQFLFEYFSETQRNKGNFPGRFSGRQFSNSRSEMNVSTLELGDSALYLCASRGSGDYNEQFFGPGTRLTVL.

J is TRBJ2-5 and V is TRBV5-1; 9 nucleotides match TRBD1. The CDR3 consists of 13 residues. The J segment lost 6 bases and the V segment lost 6 bases, leaving 6 bases of the junction unmatched. Germline loops: CDR1 SGHRS, CDR2 YFSETQ. The DNA for the CDR3 is TGCGCCAGCAAACTACAGGGGGCCCAGACCCAGTACTTC. Protein sequence: CASKLQGAQTQYF.

The rearrangement joins TRBV4-1 to TRBJ2-3; 11 bases are shared with TRBD2. Germline lookup yields CDR1 MGHRA and CDR2 YSYEKL. The CDR3 extends over 16 amino acids. Unmatched junction bases numbered 2, after V lost 1 base and J lost 2 bases. CDR3 coding DNA: TGCGCCAGCAGCCAAGGACTAGCGGGATTCACAGATACGCAGTATTTT. The encoded protein is CASSQGLAGFTDTQYF.